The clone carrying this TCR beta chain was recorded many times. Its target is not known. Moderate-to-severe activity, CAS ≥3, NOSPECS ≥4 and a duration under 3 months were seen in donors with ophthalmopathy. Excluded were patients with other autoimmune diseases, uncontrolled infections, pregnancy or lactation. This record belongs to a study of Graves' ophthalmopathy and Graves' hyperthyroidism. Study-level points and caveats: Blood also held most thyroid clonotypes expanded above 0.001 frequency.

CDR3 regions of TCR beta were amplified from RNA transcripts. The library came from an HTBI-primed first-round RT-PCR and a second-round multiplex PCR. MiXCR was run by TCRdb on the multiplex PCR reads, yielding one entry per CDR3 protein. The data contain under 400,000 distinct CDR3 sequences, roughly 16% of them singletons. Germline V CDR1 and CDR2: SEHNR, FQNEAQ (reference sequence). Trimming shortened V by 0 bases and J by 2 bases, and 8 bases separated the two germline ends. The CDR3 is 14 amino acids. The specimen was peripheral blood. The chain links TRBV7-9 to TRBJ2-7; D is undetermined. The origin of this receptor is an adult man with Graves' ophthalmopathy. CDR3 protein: CASSLAVPPYEQYF. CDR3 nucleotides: TGTGCCAGCAGCTTAGCGGTCCCCCCCTACGAGCAGTACTTC.